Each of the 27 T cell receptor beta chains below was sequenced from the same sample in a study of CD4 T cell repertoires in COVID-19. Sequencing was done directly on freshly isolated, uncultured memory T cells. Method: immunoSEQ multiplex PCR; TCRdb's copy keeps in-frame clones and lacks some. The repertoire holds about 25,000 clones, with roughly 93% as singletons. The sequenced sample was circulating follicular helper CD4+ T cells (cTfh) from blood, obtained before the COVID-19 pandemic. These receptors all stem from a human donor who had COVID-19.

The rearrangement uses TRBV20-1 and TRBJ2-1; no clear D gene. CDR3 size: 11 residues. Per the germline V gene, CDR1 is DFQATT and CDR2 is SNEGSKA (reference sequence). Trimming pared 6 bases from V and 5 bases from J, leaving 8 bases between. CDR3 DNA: TGCAGTGCCCCCCCCGACAATGAGCAGTTCTTC. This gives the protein CSAPPDNEQFF.

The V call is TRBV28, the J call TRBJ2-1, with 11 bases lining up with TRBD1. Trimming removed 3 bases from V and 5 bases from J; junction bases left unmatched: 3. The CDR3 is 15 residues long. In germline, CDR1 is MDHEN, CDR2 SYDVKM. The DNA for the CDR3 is TGTGCCAGCAGTTTTCAGGGACAGGGGGACAATGAGCAGTTCTTC. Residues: CASSFQGQGDNEQFF.

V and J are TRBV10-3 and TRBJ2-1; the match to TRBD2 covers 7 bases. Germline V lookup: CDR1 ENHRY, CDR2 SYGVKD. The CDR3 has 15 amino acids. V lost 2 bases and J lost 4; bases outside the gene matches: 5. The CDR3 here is CAISEAGESYNEQFF. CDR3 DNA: TGTGCCATCAGTGAGGCGGGAGAGTCATACAATGAGCAGTTCTTC.

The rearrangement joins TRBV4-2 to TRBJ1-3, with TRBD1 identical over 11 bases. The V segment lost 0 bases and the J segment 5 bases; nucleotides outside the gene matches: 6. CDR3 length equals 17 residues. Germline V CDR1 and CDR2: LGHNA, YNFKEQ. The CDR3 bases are TGTGCCAGCAGCCAAGATCCCGGGACAGGGGGGCGAAACACCATATATTTT. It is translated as CASSQDPGTGGRNTIYF.

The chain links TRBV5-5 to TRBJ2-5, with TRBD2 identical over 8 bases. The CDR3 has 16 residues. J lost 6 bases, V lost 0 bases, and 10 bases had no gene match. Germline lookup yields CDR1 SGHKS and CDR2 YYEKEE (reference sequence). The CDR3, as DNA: TGTGCCAGCAGCTTGGAGGGCGGGGCGGGAGGAAAGACCCAGTACTTC. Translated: CASSLEGGAGGKTQYF.

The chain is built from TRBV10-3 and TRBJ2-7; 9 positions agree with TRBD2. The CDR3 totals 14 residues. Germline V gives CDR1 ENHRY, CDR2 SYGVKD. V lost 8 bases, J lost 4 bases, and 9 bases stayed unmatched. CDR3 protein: CAIRPGTSRYEQYF. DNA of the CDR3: TGTGCCATCCGTCCCGGGACTAGCCGGTACGAGCAGTACTTC.

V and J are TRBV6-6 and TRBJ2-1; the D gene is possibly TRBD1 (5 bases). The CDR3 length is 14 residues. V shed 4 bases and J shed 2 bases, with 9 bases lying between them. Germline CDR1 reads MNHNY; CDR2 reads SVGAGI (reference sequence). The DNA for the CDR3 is TGTGCCAGCAGTTGGCAGGGTACCTACAATGAGCAGTTCTTC. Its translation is CASSWQGTYNEQFF.

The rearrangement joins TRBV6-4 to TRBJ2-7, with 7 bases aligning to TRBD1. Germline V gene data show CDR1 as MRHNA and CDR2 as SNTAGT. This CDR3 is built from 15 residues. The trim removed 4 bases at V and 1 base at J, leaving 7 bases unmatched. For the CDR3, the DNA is TGTGCCAGCAGTGTTTTTTCGGGACAGTCCTACGAGCAGTACTTC. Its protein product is CASSVFSGQSYEQYF.

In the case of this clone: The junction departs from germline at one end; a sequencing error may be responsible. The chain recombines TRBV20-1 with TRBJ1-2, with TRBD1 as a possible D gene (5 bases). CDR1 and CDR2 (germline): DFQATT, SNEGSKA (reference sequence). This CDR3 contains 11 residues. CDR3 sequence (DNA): TGCAGTGCTAGAGCCGAGACAGCTATCATCTTC. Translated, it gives CSARAETAIIF.

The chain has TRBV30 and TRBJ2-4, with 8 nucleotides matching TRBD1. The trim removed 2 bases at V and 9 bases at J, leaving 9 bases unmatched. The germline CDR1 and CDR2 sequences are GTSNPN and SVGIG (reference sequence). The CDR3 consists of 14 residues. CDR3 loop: CAWSYRTGIGIQYF. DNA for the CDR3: TGTGCCTGGAGTTATCGGACAGGGATCGGCATTCAGTACTTC.

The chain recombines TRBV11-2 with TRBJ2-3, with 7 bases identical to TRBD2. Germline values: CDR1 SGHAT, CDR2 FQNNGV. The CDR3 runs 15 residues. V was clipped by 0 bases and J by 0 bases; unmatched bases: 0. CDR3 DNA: TGTGCCAGCAGCTTAGACGGGGGGAGCACAGATACGCAGTATTTT. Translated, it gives CASSLDGGSTDTQYF.

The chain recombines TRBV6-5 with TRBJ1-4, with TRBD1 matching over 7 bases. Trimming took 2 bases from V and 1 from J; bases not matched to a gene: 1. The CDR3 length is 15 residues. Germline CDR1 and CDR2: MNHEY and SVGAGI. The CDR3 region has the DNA TGTGCCAGCAGTTACGGGGACAGAACTAATGAAAAACTGTTTTTT. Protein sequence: CASSYGDRTNEKLFF.

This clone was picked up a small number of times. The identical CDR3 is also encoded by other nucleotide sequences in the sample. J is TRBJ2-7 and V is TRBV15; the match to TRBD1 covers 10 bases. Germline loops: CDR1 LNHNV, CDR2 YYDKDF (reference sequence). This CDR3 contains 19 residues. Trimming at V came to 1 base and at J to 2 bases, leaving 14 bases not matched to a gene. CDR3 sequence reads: CATSRGQGAFVAPAYEQYF. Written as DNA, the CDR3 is TGTGCCACCAGCAGAGGACAGGGGGCGTTCGTGGCCCCCGCCTACGAGCAGTACTTC.

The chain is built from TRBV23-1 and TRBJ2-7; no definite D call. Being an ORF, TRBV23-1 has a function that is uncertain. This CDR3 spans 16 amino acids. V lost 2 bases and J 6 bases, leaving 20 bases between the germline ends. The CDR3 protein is CASSQRSRSSVCEQYF. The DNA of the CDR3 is TGCGCCAGCAGTCAACGTTCTAGGTCGTCCGTCTGCGAGCAGTACTTC.

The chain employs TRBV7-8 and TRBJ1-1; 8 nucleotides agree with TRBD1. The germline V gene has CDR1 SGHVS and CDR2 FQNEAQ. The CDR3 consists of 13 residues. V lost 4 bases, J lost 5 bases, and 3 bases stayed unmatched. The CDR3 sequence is CASSSDRATEAFF. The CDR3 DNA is TGTGCCAGCAGCTCGGACAGGGCTACTGAAGCTTTCTTT.

As DNA, the CDR3 is TGTGCCAGCAGCTCGGGACTAGGGATAGGGGAGACCCAGTACTTC. This translates into CASSSGLGIGETQYF. The V call is TRBV7-2, the J call TRBJ2-5; 8 positions agree with TRBD2. This CDR3 spans 15 amino acids. Per germline, CDR1 SGHTA and CDR2 FQGNSA. The V and J ends lost 4 bases and 5 bases, in that order; junction bases with no gene match: 9.

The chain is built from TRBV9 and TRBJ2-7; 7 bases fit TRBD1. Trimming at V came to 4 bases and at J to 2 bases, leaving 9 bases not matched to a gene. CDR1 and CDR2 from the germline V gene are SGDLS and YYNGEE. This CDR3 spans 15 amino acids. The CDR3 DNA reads TGTGCCAGCAGCTTCCGACAGGGTGGACCCTACGAGCAGTACTTC. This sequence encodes CASSFRQGGPYEQYF.

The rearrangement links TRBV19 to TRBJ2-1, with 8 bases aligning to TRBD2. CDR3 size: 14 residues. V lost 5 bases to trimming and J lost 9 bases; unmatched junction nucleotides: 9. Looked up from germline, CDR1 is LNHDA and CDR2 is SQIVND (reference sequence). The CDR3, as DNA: TGTGCCAGTAGTTCATCACGGGAGGGCCTTGAGCAGTTCTTC. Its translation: CASSSSREGLEQFF.

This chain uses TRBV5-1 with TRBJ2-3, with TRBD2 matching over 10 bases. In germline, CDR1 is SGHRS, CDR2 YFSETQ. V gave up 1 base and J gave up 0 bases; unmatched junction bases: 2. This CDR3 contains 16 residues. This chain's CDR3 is CASSLTSGVSTDTQYF. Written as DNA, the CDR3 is TGCGCCAGCAGCTTGACTAGCGGGGTTAGCACAGATACGCAGTATTTT.

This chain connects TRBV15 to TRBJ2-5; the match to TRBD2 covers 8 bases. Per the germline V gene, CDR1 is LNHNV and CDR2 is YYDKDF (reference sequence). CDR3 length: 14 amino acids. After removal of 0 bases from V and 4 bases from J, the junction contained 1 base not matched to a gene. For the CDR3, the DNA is TGTGCCACCAGCAGAGATCGGGGGGGAGAGACCCAGTACTTC. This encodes CATSRDRGGETQYF.

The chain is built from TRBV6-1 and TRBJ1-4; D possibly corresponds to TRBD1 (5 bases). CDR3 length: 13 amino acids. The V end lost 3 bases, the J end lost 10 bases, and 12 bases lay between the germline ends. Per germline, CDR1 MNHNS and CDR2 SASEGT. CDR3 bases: TGTGCCAGCAGTGACAGGGATCGCGGAAAACTGTTTTTT. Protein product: CASSDRDRGKLFF.

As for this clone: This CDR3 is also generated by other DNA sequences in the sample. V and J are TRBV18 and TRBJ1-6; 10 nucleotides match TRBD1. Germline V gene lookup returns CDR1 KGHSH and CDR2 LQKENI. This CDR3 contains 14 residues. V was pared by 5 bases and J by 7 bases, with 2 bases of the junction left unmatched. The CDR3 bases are TGTGCCAGCTCAGCGACAGGGGGCAATTCACCCCTCCACTTT. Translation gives CASSATGGNSPLHF.

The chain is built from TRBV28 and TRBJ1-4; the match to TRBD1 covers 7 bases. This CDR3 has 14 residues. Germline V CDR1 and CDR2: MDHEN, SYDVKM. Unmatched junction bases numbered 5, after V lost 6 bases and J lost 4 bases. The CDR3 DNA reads TGTGCCAGCAGGGGGGGACAGCTTAATGAAAAACTGTTTTTT. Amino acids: CASRGGQLNEKLFF.

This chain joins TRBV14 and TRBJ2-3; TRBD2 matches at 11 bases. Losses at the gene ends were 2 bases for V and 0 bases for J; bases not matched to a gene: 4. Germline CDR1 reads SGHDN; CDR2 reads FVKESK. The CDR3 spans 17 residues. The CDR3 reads CASSQTSGGYSTDTQYF. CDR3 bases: TGTGCCAGCAGCCAAACTAGCGGGGGATATAGCACAGATACGCAGTATTTT. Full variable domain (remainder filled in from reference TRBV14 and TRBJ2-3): EAGVTQFPSHSVIEKGQTVTLRCDPISGHDNLYWYRRVMGKEIKFLLHFVKESKQDESGMPNNRFLAERTGGTYSTLKVQPAELEDSGVYFCASSQTSGGYSTDTQYFGPGTRLTVL.

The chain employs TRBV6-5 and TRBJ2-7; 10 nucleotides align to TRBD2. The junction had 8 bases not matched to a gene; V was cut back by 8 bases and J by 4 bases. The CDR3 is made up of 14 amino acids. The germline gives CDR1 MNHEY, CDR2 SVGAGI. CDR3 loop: CASGTSGDRYEQYF. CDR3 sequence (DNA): TGTGCCAGCGGAACTAGCGGGGACCGGTACGAGCAGTACTTC.

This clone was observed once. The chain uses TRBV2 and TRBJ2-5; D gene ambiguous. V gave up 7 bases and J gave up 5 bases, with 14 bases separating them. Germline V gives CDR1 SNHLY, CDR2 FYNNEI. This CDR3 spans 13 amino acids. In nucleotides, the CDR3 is TGTGCCAGCACCATCGGTGCGTCGGAGACCCAGTACTTC. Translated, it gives CASTIGASETQYF.

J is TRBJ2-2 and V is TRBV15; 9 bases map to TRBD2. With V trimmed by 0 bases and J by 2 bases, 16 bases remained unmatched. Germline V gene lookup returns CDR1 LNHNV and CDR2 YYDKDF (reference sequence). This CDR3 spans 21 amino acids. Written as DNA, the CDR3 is TGTGCCACCAGCAGAGACGCCCGGTTGGCGGGGGGGCCTCTAAACACCGGGGAGCTGTTTTTT. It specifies CATSRDARLAGGPLNTGELFF. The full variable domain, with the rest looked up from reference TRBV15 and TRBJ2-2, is DAMVIQNPRYQVTQFGKPVTLSCSQTLNHNVMYWYQQKSSQAPKLLFHYYDKDFNNEADTPDNFQSRRPNTSFCFLDIRSPGLGDTAMYLCATSRDARLAGGPLNTGELFFGEGSRLTVL.